Presented here are 21 T cell receptor beta chains from one specimen sequenced in a study of blood T cell repertoires in COVID-19. Sequencing was performed with immunoSEQ multiplex PCR; in TCRdb, only in-frame clones are kept and a portion is missing. This sample carries nearly 80,000 clones, 80% to 85% of them seen once, and the ten largest clones take 3.5%. The sample consisted of peripheral blood. The receptors here all came from a man in his fifties or sixties with acute or convalescent COVID-19.

The J gene is TRBJ1-1, the V gene TRBV6-2 or TRBV6-3; tentative D call: TRBD1 (5 bases). Trimming took 0 bases from V and 3 from J, leaving 8 bases between them. CDR3 length: 14 residues. Germline lookup yields CDR1 MNHEY and CDR2 SVGEGT. The CDR3 region has the DNA TGTGCCAGCAGTTACTCGCAGGGCGACACTGAAGCTTTCTTT. Protein sequence: CASSYSQGDTEAFF.

The genes are TRBV4-1 and TRBJ2-1; 7 bases map to TRBD1. V shed 1 base and J 7 bases; nucleotides not matched to a gene: 10. This CDR3 has 16 residues. CDR1 MGHRA and CDR2 YSYEKL come from the germline V gene. In nucleotides, the CDR3 is TGCGCCAGCAGCCAAGGAGGGGGCAATTTATGGAATGAGCAGTTCTTC. It encodes CASSQGGGNLWNEQFF.

The chain couples TRBV30 to TRBJ1-5; the D gene is possibly TRBD1 (6 bases). V gave up 8 bases and J gave up 7 bases, with 18 bases separating them. From germline, CDR1 is GTSNPN and CDR2 SVGIG (reference sequence). This CDR3 is 13 amino acids long. CDR3 residues: CATPKTGNQPQHF. CDR3 nucleotide sequence: TGTGCCACACCAAAGACAGGAAACCAGCCCCAGCATTTT.

This clone has a handful of counts. The rearrangement uses TRBV5-1 and TRBJ2-3, with 7 bases lining up with TRBD1. Per the germline V gene, CDR1 is SGHRS and CDR2 is YFSETQ. V shed 0 bases, J shed 4 bases, and the junction held 5 bases outside the gene matches. The CDR3 sequence is 15 residues long. CDR3 sequence: CASSLAWDSPDTQYF. The CDR3 DNA follows: TGCGCCAGCAGCTTGGCCTGGGACAGCCCAGATACGCAGTATTTT.

The chain combines TRBV6-2 or TRBV6-3 with TRBJ1-1; TRBD1 might be the D (5 bases). The CDR3 is 15 amino acids. V lost 2 bases to trimming and J lost 4 bases, with 14 bases between them. Germline V gene sequence: CDR1 MNHEY, CDR2 SVGEGT. DNA for the CDR3: TGTGCCAGCAGTTACATGGAGGGGTTGGGCACTGAAGCTTTCTTT. It specifies CASSYMEGLGTEAFF.

The chain combines TRBV6-2 or TRBV6-3 with TRBJ2-1; 9 positions agree with TRBD2. This CDR3 is 15 amino acids long. Germline assignment: CDR1 MNHEY and CDR2 SVGEGT. V lost 2 bases, J lost 6 bases, and 5 bases stayed unmatched. The CDR3 protein is CASSYRAGGPNEQFF. In DNA, the CDR3 is TGTGCCAGCAGTTACCGGGCGGGAGGGCCCAATGAGCAGTTCTTC.

The chain combines TRBV19 with TRBJ1-5, with 8 bases identical to TRBD1. The CDR3 extends over 13 amino acids. In germline, CDR1 is LNHDA, CDR2 SQIVND (reference sequence). V trimming: 6 bases; J trimming: 8 bases; junction bases outside the gene matches: 6. The CDR3 sequence is CASSQGAGEPQHF. In DNA, the CDR3 is TGTGCCAGTAGCCAGGGGGCAGGGGAGCCCCAGCATTTT. Variable domain in full (rest from reference TRBV19 and TRBJ1-5): DGGITQSPKYLFRKEGQNVTLSCEQNLNHDAMYWYRQDPGQGLRLIYYSQIVNDFQKGDIAEGYSVSREKKESFPLTVTSAQKNPTAFYLCASSQGAGEPQHFGDGTRLSIL.

The chain employs TRBV4-1 and TRBJ1-1; D possibly corresponds to TRBD1 (5 bases). The germline V gene has CDR1 MGHRA and CDR2 YSYEKL. The V end lost 3 bases, the J end lost 4 bases, and 12 bases lay between the germline ends. The CDR3 has 14 amino acids. The CDR3 protein is CASSHRVEGTEAFF. CDR3 bases: TGCGCCAGCAGCCACAGGGTCGAAGGCACTGAAGCTTTCTTT.

In nucleotides, the CDR3 is TGCGCCAGCAGCCCAAGTGGGGACAGCTACAATGAGCAGTTCTTC. Its translation is CASSPSGDSYNEQFF. The chain recombines TRBV5-1 with TRBJ2-1; TRBD1 agrees at 7 bases. The trim removed 4 bases at V and 3 bases at J, leaving 7 bases unmatched. Germline CDR1 reads SGHRS; CDR2 reads YFSETQ. The CDR3 extends over 15 amino acids.

This chain uses TRBV11-3 with TRBJ2-1; tentative D call: TRBD2 (7 bases). Germline V gene data show CDR1 as SGHNT and CDR2 as YENEEA. Trimming cost V 4 bases and J 2 bases, with 15 bases left between them. The CDR3 runs to 16 residues. CDR3 DNA: TGTGCCAGCAGCTCCCTAGGGGGGACTACCTACAATGAGCAGTTCTTC. It is translated as CASSSLGGTTYNEQFF. The complete variable domain, with remaining parts taken from reference TRBV11-3 and TRBJ2-1, reads EAGVVQSPRYKIIEKKQPVAFWCNPISGHNTLYWYLQNLGQGPELLIRYENEEAVDDSQLPKDRFSAERLKGVDSTLKIQPAELGDSAVYLCASSSLGGTTYNEQFFGPGTRLTVL.

The chain uses TRBV27 and TRBJ1-2; D is unclear. The CDR3 length is 13 residues. The V gene lost 2 bases and the J gene lost 7 bases, with 11 bases spanning the gap. Germline assignment: CDR1 MNHEY and CDR2 SMNVEV (reference sequence). The CDR3 DNA is TGTGCCAGCAGTTTAATCCAGACGGGTGGCTACACCTTC. Residues: CASSLIQTGGYTF.

This sequence joins TRBV29-1 and TRBJ2-1; possibly TRBD1 for D (5 bases). Germline CDR1 SQVTM, CDR2 ANQGSEA. The CDR3 is 13 amino acids. V dropped 3 bases and J dropped 3 bases, with 9 bases sitting between them. The CDR3 nucleotides are TGCAGCGTTGACAGGGCGGTCTACAATGAGCAGTTCTTC. Its translation: CSVDRAVYNEQFF.

In DNA, the CDR3 is TGCGCCAGCAGCCAAGAAGTGGTGGTCAGGGGCTACGAGCAGTACTTC. Translating it yields CASSQEVVVRGYEQYF. This chain joins TRBV4-1 and TRBJ2-7, with a weak D call TRBD1 (6 bases). Germline values: CDR1 MGHRA, CDR2 YSYEKL. Trimming cost V 0 bases and J 3 bases, with 15 bases left between them. The CDR3 is 16 residues long.

CDR3 residues: CASSLKGAGELFF. CDR3 bases: TGTGCCAGCAGTTTGAAGGGGGCCGGGGAGCTGTTTTTT. The chain employs TRBV12-3 or TRBV12-4 and TRBJ2-2; possibly TRBD1 for D (6 bases). V lost 3 bases and J lost 6, with 8 bases in between. This CDR3 spans 13 amino acids.

The chain's CDR3 is CASSPPSSGTNTGELFF. The CDR3 DNA sequence: TGTGCCAGCTCACCACCGAGTAGCGGGACGAACACCGGGGAGCTGTTTTTT. V gene TRBV18 combines with J gene TRBJ2-2; the match to TRBD2 covers 8 bases. The CDR3 sequence is 17 residues long. V was clipped by 0 bases and J by 0 bases; unmatched bases: 3. CDR1 is KGHSH, CDR2 LQKENI, per germline.

The genes are TRBV19 and TRBJ2-2; no definite D call. The CDR3 consists of 15 residues. V was cut by 10 bases and J by 4 bases, with 19 bases left in between. Germline-derived CDR1 and CDR2 are LNHDA and SQIVND (reference sequence). The CDR3 DNA sequence: TGTGCCACCTCAAGGCAGGCTCTGGGCACCGGGGAGCTGTTTTTT. It yields the protein CATSRQALGTGELFF.

This rearrangement joins TRBV9 to TRBJ2-6; a possible D gene is TRBD2 (5 bases). This CDR3 comprises 17 residues. Trimming took 3 bases from V and 0 from J, leaving 13 bases between them. Germline CDR1 and CDR2: SGDLS and YYNGEE. CDR3 sequence (DNA): TGTGCCAGCAGCGCGGGTAACCGGGACTCTGGGGCCAACGTCCTGACTTTC. It is translated as CASSAGNRDSGANVLTF.

The chain uses TRBV27 and TRBJ1-5; TRBD1 matches at 7 bases. V was pared by 5 bases and J by 7 bases, with 8 bases of the junction left unmatched. The CDR3 sequence is 14 residues long. Germline lookup yields CDR1 MNHEY and CDR2 SMNVEV (reference sequence). This chain's CDR3 is CASSPTGTRQPQHF. For the CDR3, the DNA is TGTGCCAGCAGTCCGACAGGGACTAGACAGCCCCAGCATTTT.

This chain joins TRBV7-8 and TRBJ1-5; TRBD1 is a possible D gene (6 bases). Germline V CDR1 and CDR2: SGHVS, FQNEAQ. The V end lost 5 bases, the J end lost 3 bases, and 20 bases lay between the germline ends. This CDR3 comprises 17 residues. The CDR3 loop is CASSPFAGTFINQPQHF. The CDR3 DNA sequence: TGTGCCAGCAGCCCGTTCGCCGGGACATTCATCAATCAGCCCCAGCATTTT.

This chain joins TRBV27 and TRBJ1-1, with 7 nucleotides matching TRBD1. This CDR3 has 15 residues. With 3 bases clipped from V and 0 bases from J, the junction kept 4 bases outside the gene matches. Germline V CDR1 and CDR2: MNHEY, SMNVEV (reference sequence). DNA of the CDR3: TGTGCCAGCAGTTTCTCCGGGACAGTGAACACTGAAGCTTTCTTT. Translation: CASSFSGTVNTEAFF.

The chain combines TRBV27 with TRBJ2-5, with TRBD1 as a possible D gene (5 bases). CDR1 and CDR2 from the germline V gene are MNHEY and SMNVEV (reference sequence). The CDR3 covers 15 residues. V dropped 4 bases and J dropped 1 base, with 13 bases sitting between them. CDR3 residues: CASSYGLGVQETQYF. The CDR3 DNA follows: TGTGCCAGCAGTTATGGCCTAGGGGTCCAAGAGACCCAGTACTTC.